These T cell receptor beta chains were read from a single sample in a study of cytotoxic CD8 clonotypes in ibrutinib-treated CLL. Repertoires were generated with immunoSEQ multiplex PCR, while TCRdb's copy carries only in-frame clones and drops some. The sample records more than 10,000 clones, around 85% being singletons. The specimen comprised PBMCs, sampled at disease progression, from a patient treated with ibrutinib. These receptors were taken from a human donor with chronic lymphocytic leukemia. CDR3s leave out the opening cysteine and the closing phenylalanine or tryptophan. Fields, in order: CDR3 protein, V gene, J gene, CDR3 length.

ASSLWGSGNDEQY	TRBV14	TRBJ2-7	13
ASTGQADSYEQY	TRBV5-1	TRBJ2-7	12
ASSLGGKQTGELF	TRBV11-3	TRBJ2-2	13
ASSLGTGTRGDTQY	TRBV5-1	TRBJ2-3	14
ASSPIHEEVTF	TRBV11-2	TRBJ1-1	11
ASSLATVGADTQY	TRBV11-2	TRBJ2-3	13
ASSEGGSGADTQY	TRBV6-1	TRBJ2-3	13
AWGYGQGRQPQH	TRBV30	TRBJ1-5	12
ASSKAGDGDGYT	TRBV21-1	TRBJ1-2	12
ASSETRNYGYT	TRBV2	TRBJ1-2	11
ASSVDWEGDTQY	TRBV9	TRBJ2-3	12
ASRGRGSRGNTIY	TRBV6-5	TRBJ1-3	13
ASSLQREGYNEQF	TRBV5-4	TRBJ2-1	13
ASSQAGGWDTIY	TRBV4-1	TRBJ1-3	12
ASSTLAGVDEQY	TRBV7-8	TRBJ2-7	12
ASSHGQGLGNTGELF	TRBV5-1	TRBJ2-2	15
ASSQDFYSSSPAGELF	TRBV4-1	TRBJ2-2	16
ASSLLVGNQPQH	TRBV7-2	TRBJ1-5	12
ASSEAGPEQY	TRBV2	TRBJ2-7	10
ASRVDESSYNEQF	TRBV7-8	TRBJ2-1	13
ASSRDSSTEQY	TRBV5-8	TRBJ2-7	11
ASSKQGQETQY	TRBV10-1	TRBJ2-5	11
ASSLYGVTNTEAF	TRBV7-9	TRBJ1-1	13
ASSRFVNTEAF	TRBV19	TRBJ1-1	11
ASSLIGLGYT	TRBV5-6	TRBJ1-2	10
ASSHQTGGNEQF	TRBV5-1	TRBJ2-1	12
ASSHPGQGASLNTQY	TRBV4-1	TRBJ2-3	15
ASSQEGLARGEQF	TRBV4-2	TRBJ2-1	13
ASSWDRGYTEAF	TRBV13	TRBJ1-1	12
ASSGTGESDTQY	TRBV6-4	TRBJ2-3	12
ASSSRDRGSDTQY	TRBV28	TRBJ2-3	13
ASSFQTGGYEQY	TRBV7-2	TRBJ2-7	12
ASSEGGRAKYGYT	TRBV6-1	TRBJ1-2	13
ASSVADRTNEKLF	TRBV2	TRBJ1-4	13
ASRTGSYEQY	TRBV27	TRBJ2-7	10
ASSLVEGNIQY	TRBV11-2	TRBJ2-4	11
ASSEFGQYSGNTIY	TRBV6-1	TRBJ1-3	14
ASSLGNLNEQF	TRBV11-3	TRBJ2-1	11
ASSYAEGLEQF	TRBV27	TRBJ2-1	11
ASSYSWTGDREAF	TRBV6-5	TRBJ1-1	13
ASSPGAIRNTEAF	TRBV6-5	TRBJ1-1	13
ASSVAPGLAGEETQY	TRBV9	TRBJ2-5	15
ASSPSYNEKLF	TRBV28	TRBJ1-4	11
ASSLQGSADTQY	TRBV7-3	TRBJ2-3	12
ASSLVPGRTQETQY	TRBV7-2	TRBJ2-5	14
ASKREDTGELF	TRBV2	TRBJ2-2	11
ASSEIRKGAGESEQF	TRBV10-1	TRBJ2-1	15
ASSLEGGQDYGYT	TRBV5-4	TRBJ1-2	13
ASSFGDRESAF	TRBV12-1	TRBJ1-1	11
ASSPTGINEQY	TRBV18	TRBJ2-7	11
ASSLMTVQETQY	TRBV7-6	TRBJ2-5	12
ASSPLAGWAGGYT	TRBV5-1	TRBJ1-2	13
ASSRTARNYGYT	TRBV27	TRBJ1-2	12
ASSTGQQGAHEQY	TRBV11-3	TRBJ2-7	13
ASSLSGGGTEAF	TRBV27	TRBJ1-1	12
ASSLRQRNTIY	TRBV11-2	TRBJ1-3	11
ASSSDRRNQPQH	TRBV28	TRBJ1-5	12